This record looks at one TCR beta chain sequence and its context. The antigen remains undetermined. From germline, CDR1 is SGHRS and CDR2 YFSETQ. The CDR3 spans 15 residues. The V and J ends lost 5 bases and 3 bases, in that order; junction bases with no gene match: 8. The data stem from a study of shared clonotypes between healthy human individuals. General observations from the study: Sorted-subset sequencing, rarefaction showed, was incomplete despite large depth.

TCRdb keeps only in-frame clones here, not all; method: immunoSEQ multiplex PCR. The sample consists of 2 million to 3 million clones, 93% of them appearing once. The specimen sequenced was naive CD4+ T cells from PBMCs. Subset here: CD45RA+ positively selected. The rearrangement joins TRBV5-1 to TRBJ2-7, with TRBD2 matching over 10 bases. This TCR derives from a man younger than 35 in good health. Some clones in this sample may be carry-over from other donors' samples. CDR3 DNA: TGCGCCAGCAGAACCGCTAGCGGGAGCCTCTACGAGCAGTACTTC. Amino acids: CASRTASGSLYEQYF.